This T cell receptor beta chain was obtained from a study of T cell responses to AZD1222 COVID-19 vaccine. Study-wide background: Pooling covered second doses at about 4 or about 12 weeks.

Clones were read by immunoSEQ multiplex PCR, and TCRdb kept only the in-frame ones, dropping some. The top ten clones hold roughly 1.5% of a sample with some 120,000 clones, approximately 86% of them seen once. Study-level results: Among the donors, most were white British and more were female, and clonal diversity was possibly underestimated.

Trimming cost V 1 base and J 1 base, with 10 bases left between them. Germline CDR1 is MDHEN and CDR2 is SYDVKM. The CDR3 is 15 residues long. As for this clone: Antigen specificity is unknown.

The chain combines TRBV28 with TRBJ2-5, with D unresolved. This specimen consisted of peripheral blood, obtained on day 0 of AZD1222 vaccination. This receptor was identified in an adult in good health. CDR3 protein: CASSLYRRSQETQYF. DNA of the CDR3: TGTGCCAGCAGTTTATATCGTCGGTCCCAAGAGACCCAGTACTTC.